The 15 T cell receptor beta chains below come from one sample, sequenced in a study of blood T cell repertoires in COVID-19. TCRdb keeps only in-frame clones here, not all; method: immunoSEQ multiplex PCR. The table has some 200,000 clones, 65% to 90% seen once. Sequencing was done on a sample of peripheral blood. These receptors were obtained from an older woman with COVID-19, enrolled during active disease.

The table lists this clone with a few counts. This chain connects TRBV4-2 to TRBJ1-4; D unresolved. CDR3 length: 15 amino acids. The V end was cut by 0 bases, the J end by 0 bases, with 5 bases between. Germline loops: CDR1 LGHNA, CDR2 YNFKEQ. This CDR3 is CASSQDAATNEKLFF. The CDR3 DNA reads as TGTGCCAGCAGCCAAGACGCAGCAACTAATGAAAAACTGTTTTTT.

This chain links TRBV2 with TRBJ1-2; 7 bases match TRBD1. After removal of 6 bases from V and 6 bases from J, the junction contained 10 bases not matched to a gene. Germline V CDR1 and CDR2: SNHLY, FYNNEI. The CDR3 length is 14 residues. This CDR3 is CASSLDRSEHGYTF. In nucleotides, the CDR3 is TGTGCCAGCAGCTTGGACAGGTCTGAACATGGCTACACCTTC.

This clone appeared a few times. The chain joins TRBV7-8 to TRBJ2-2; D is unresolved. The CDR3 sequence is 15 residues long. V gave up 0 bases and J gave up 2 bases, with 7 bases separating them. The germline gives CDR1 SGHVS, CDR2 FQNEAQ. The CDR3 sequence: CASSLARQNTGELFF. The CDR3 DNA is TGTGCCAGCAGCTTAGCGCGCCAAAACACCGGGGAGCTGTTTTTT.

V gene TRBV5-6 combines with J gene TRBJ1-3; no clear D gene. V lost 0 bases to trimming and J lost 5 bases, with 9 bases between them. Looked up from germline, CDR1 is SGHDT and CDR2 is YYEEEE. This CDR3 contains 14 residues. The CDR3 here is CASSLGQVRNTIYF. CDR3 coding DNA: TGTGCCAGCAGCTTGGGTCAGGTCAGAAACACCATATATTTT.

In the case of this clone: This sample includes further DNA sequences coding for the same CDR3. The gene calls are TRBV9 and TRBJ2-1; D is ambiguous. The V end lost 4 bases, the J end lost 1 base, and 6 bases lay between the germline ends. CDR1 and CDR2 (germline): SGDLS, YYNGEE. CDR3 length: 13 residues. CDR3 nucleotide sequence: TGTGCCAGCAGCCCGCGGTCCTACAATGAGCAGTTCTTC. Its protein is CASSPRSYNEQFF. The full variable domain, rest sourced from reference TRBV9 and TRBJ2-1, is DSGVTQTPKHLITATGQRVTLRCSPRSGDLSVYWYQQSLDQGLQFLIQYYNGEERAKGNILERFSAQQFPDLHSELNLSSLELGDSALYFCASSPRSYNEQFFGPGTRLTVL.

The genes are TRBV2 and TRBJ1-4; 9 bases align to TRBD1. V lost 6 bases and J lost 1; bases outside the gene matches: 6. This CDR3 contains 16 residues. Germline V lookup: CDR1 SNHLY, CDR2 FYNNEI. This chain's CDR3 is CASRQQGAGTNEKLFF. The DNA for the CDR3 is TGTGCCAGCAGGCAACAGGGGGCAGGAACTAATGAAAAACTGTTTTTT.

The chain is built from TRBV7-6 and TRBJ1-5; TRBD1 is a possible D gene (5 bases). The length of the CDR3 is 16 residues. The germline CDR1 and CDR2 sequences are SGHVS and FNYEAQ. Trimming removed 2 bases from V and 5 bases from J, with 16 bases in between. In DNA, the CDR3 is TGTGCCAGCAGCTTATGGGCAGGGATAAGCGATCAGCCCCAGCATTTT. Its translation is CASSLWAGISDQPQHF.

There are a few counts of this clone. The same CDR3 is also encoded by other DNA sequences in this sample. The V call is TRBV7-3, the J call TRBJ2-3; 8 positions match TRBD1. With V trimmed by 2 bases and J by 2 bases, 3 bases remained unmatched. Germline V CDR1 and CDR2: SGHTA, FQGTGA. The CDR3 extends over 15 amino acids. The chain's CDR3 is CASSLDRGHTDTQYF. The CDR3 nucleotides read TGTGCCAGCAGCTTAGACAGGGGTCACACAGATACGCAGTATTTT.

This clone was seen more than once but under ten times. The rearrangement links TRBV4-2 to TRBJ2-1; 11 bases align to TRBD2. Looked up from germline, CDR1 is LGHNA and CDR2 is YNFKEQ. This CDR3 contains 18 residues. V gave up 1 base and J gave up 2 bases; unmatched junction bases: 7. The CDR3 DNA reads TGTGCCAGCAGCCAAGTGGCTAGCGGGGGGATCACCTACAATGAGCAGTTCTTC. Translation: CASSQVASGGITYNEQFF.

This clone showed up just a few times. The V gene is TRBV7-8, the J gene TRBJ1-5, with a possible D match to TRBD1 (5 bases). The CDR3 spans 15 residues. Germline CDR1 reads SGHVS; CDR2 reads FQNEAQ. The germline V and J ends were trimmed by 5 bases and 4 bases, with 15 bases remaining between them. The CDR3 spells CASSVSGGPNQPQHF. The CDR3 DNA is TGTGCCAGCAGCGTTAGCGGGGGTCCTAATCAGCCCCAGCATTTT.

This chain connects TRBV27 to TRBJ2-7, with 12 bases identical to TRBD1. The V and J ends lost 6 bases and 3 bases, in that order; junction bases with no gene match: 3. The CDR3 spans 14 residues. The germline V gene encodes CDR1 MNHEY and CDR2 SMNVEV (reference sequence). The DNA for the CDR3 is TGTGCCAGCAGGGGGACAGGGGGCGACTACGAGCAGTACTTC. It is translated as CASRGTGGDYEQYF.

CDR3 sequence: CSVGASGRYEQYF. The CDR3 DNA sequence: TGCAGCGTTGGAGCTAGCGGGAGGTACGAGCAGTACTTC. The chain employs TRBV29-1 and TRBJ2-7; 11 bases agree with TRBD2. Germline V gene data show CDR1 as SQVTM and CDR2 as ANQGSEA. This CDR3 has 13 amino acids. The trim removed 4 bases at V and 4 bases at J, leaving 3 bases unmatched.

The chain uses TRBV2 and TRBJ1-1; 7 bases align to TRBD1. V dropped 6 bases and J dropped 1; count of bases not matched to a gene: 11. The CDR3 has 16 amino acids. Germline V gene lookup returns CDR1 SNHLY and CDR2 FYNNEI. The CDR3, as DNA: TGTGCCAGCAGGACAGGGAGAAGTCGGGGGAACACTGAAGCTTTCTTT. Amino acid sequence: CASRTGRSRGNTEAFF. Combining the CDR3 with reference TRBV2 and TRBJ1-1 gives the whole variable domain EPEVTQTPSHQVTQMGQEVILRCVPISNHLYFYWYRQILGQKVEFLVSFYNNEISEKSEIFDDQFSVERPDGSNFTLKIRSTKLEDSAMYFCASRTGRSRGNTEAFFGQGTRLTVV.

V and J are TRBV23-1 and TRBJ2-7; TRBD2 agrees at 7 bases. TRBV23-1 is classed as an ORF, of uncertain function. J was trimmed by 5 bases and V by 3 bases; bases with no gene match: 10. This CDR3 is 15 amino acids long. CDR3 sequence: CASSHPEGGEHEQYF. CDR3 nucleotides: TGCGCCAGCAGTCACCCGGAGGGAGGGGAGCACGAGCAGTACTTC.

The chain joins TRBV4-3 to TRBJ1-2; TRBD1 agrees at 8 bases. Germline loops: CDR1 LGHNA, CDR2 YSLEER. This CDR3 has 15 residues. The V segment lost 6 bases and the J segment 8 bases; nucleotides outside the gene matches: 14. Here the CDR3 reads CASSDRGAFAWGYTF. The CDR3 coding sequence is TGCGCCAGCAGTGACAGGGGAGCTTTTGCGTGGGGCTACACCTTC.